These 16 T cell receptor beta chains were all obtained from the same sample, sequenced in a study of OX40 agonist ivuxolimab in advanced cancers. The table came from immunoSEQ multiplex PCR; TCRdb's copy has only in-frame clones and leaves some out. Of around 83,000 clones detected, roughly 80% appear once; the ten largest clones hold around 7.3%. This specimen consisted of CD4+ or CD8+ T cells sorted from blood, obtained in a trial of the OX40 agonist ivuxolimab. The receptors derive from an adult with an advanced solid tumor such as melanoma, head and neck, liver or kidney cancer.

The chain combines TRBV5-6 with TRBJ2-1, with D uncertain. Germline CDR1 and CDR2: SGHDT and YYEEEE. The CDR3 is made up of 11 amino acids. V gave up 4 bases and J gave up 5 bases, with 4 bases separating them. This chain's CDR3 is CASSLHNEQFF. The CDR3 DNA reads as TGTGCCAGCAGCCTGCACAATGAGCAGTTCTTC.

V gene TRBV7-2 combines with J gene TRBJ1-1, with a possible D match to TRBD1 (6 bases). The CDR3 has 14 amino acids. Germline V gene lookup returns CDR1 SGHTA and CDR2 FQGNSA. Trimming removed 6 bases at V and 4 bases at J, with 15 bases between. The chain's CDR3 is CASSTPGAGTEAFF. CDR3 in DNA: TGTGCCAGCAGTACCCCGGGGGCGGGCACTGAAGCTTTCTTT.

This rearrangement joins TRBV7-8 to TRBJ2-5; 7 nucleotides line up with TRBD1. The J call could be wrong; TRBJ2-7 is a better fit for the DNA end. The CDR3 runs to 16 residues. The V gene's germline CDR1 is SGHVS and CDR2 FQNEAQ. This chain's CDR3 is CASSELQGKNRYEQYF. The CDR3 nucleotides read TGTGCCAGCAGCGAGTTACAGGGGAAAAACCGATACGAGCAGTACTTC.

The rearrangement uses TRBV7-2 and TRBJ1-5, with D perhaps TRBD1 (6 bases). CDR1 SGHTA and CDR2 FQGNSA come from the germline V gene. The CDR3 loop spans 13 amino acids. Trimming shortened V by 3 bases and J by 7 bases, and 10 bases separated the two germline ends. CDR3 in DNA: TGTGCCAGCAGCTTCCCAGGGGACCAGCCCCAGCATTTT. It encodes CASSFPGDQPQHF.

The rearrangement links TRBV18 to TRBJ2-1, with 7 bases that match TRBD1. The CDR3 totals 15 residues. Germline V gives CDR1 KGHSH, CDR2 LQKENI. Losses at the gene ends were 3 bases for V and 7 bases for J; bases not matched to a gene: 9. CDR3: CASSPNRGPGNEQFF. CDR3 in DNA: TGTGCCAGCTCACCGAACAGGGGACCGGGAAATGAGCAGTTCTTC.

The CDR3 protein is CASSPNRERQETQYF. CDR3 bases: TGTGCCAGCAGCCCGAACAGGGAGCGACAAGAGACCCAGTACTTC. The rearrangement links TRBV7-6 to TRBJ2-5, with a weak D call TRBD1 (6 bases). The V end was cut by 5 bases, the J end by 2 bases, with 15 bases between. CDR1 is SGHVS and CDR2 is FNYEAQ in the germline V gene. The length of the CDR3 is 15 residues.

The genes are TRBV18 and TRBJ1-5; tentative D call: TRBD1 (5 bases). V lost 6 bases to trimming and J lost 5 bases, with 11 bases between them. The germline gives CDR1 KGHSH, CDR2 LQKENI. This CDR3 has 13 residues. Written as DNA, the CDR3 is TGTGCCAGCTCTCGGGGCGGTTATCAGCCCCAGCATTTT. Its protein is CASSRGGYQPQHF.

The chain couples TRBV7-9 to TRBJ2-1; D gene ambiguous. The germline V gene encodes CDR1 SEHNR and CDR2 FQNEAQ (reference sequence). The CDR3 is 15 amino acids. V lost 2 bases to trimming and J lost 2 bases, with 10 bases between them. This chain's CDR3 is CASSLPGSPYNEQFF. In DNA form, the CDR3 reads TGTGCCAGCAGCTTACCAGGTAGCCCCTACAATGAGCAGTTCTTC.

The count of this clone is one. The genes are TRBV5-4 and TRBJ2-5, with 8 bases lining up with TRBD2. J was trimmed by 3 bases and V by 2 bases; bases with no gene match: 3. The CDR3 consists of 14 residues. The germline V gene has CDR1 SGHNT and CDR2 YYREEE (reference sequence). DNA of the CDR3: TGTGCCAGCAGCTTTAGCGGGGTCGAAGAGACCCAGTACTTC. This gives the protein CASSFSGVEETQYF.

This clone was seen only a few times. The V and J genes are TRBV30 and TRBJ1-1; TRBD1 might be the D (5 bases). V gave up 0 bases and J gave up 0 bases, with 8 bases separating them. This CDR3 contains 14 residues. The germline CDR1 and CDR2 sequences are GTSNPN and SVGIG (reference sequence). The CDR3 DNA reads TGTGCCTGGAGTGTGGCGGGGCTGAACACTGAAGCTTTCTTT. Residues: CAWSVAGLNTEAFF.

This rearrangement joins TRBV5-1 to TRBJ2-3; the D gene is possibly TRBD2 (5 bases). V lost 2 bases and J 2 bases, leaving 15 bases between the germline ends. The CDR3 runs to 16 residues. Germline assignment: CDR1 SGHRS and CDR2 YFSETQ. The CDR3 protein is CASSFLSGFLTDTQYF. CDR3 bases: TGCGCCAGCAGCTTTCTTTCGGGATTCCTCACAGATACGCAGTATTTT.

The genes are TRBV12-5 and TRBJ1-1, with D perhaps TRBD1 (5 bases). The V and J ends lost 3 bases and 3 bases respectively, with 5 bases between them. Germline CDR1 reads LGHNT; CDR2 reads FRNRAP. The CDR3 is 12 amino acids. The CDR3 DNA reads as TGTGCTAGTGGTTTAGGGGACACTGAAGCTTTCTTT. Its translation is CASGLGDTEAFF.

The chain carries TRBV7-9 and TRBJ2-5; possibly TRBD1 for D (5 bases). Germline lookup yields CDR1 SEHNR and CDR2 FQNEAQ (reference sequence). Between the trimmed V and J ends, which lost 1 base and 2 bases, there was a span of 8 bases. The CDR3 is made up of 14 amino acids. As DNA, the CDR3 is TGTGCCAGCAGCTTAGGCCAGGGACAAGAGACCCAGTACTTC. Translating it yields CASSLGQGQETQYF.

The chain uses TRBV25-1 and TRBJ2-1, with 7 positions matching TRBD1. V trimming: 0 bases; J trimming: 7 bases; junction bases outside the gene matches: 3. The germline V gene has CDR1 MGHDK and CDR2 SYGVNS. The CDR3 loop spans 14 amino acids. DNA of the CDR3: TGTGCCAGCAGTGAATATCTGGACAGGAATGAGCAGTTCTTC. Translated, it gives CASSEYLDRNEQFF. Full variable domain (missing parts from reference TRBV25-1 and TRBJ2-1): EADIYQTPRYLVIGTGKKITLECSQTMGHDKMYWYQQDPGMELHLIHYSYGVNSTEKGDLSSESTVSRIRTEHFPLTLESARPSHTSQYLCASSEYLDRNEQFFGPGTRLTVL.

In this sample, this clone turned up once. V gene TRBV30 combines with J gene TRBJ1-4, with D hard to call. The CDR3 covers 14 residues. Germline CDR1 GTSNPN, CDR2 SVGIG (reference sequence). Trimming took 2 bases from V and 8 from J, leaving 15 bases between them. The chain's CDR3 is CAWSNGGSGEKLFF. CDR3 nucleotide sequence: TGTGCCTGGAGTAACGGAGGCTCGGGAGAAAAACTGTTTTTT.

Concerning this clone itself: At one end the junction does not follow the germline gene, possibly because of a read error. The chain combines TRBV7-6 with TRBJ2-2; TRBD1 might be the D (7 bases). The CDR3 is made up of 15 amino acids. The germline V gene encodes CDR1 SGHVS and CDR2 FNYEAQ. The CDR3 loop reads CASSPGGTSTEELFF. The DNA of the CDR3 is TGTGCCAGCAGCCCAGGGGGGACCTCTACCGAGGAGCTGTTTTTT.